This passage covers 32 T cell receptor beta chains from one sample sequenced in a study of blood T cell repertoires in COVID-19. This table comes from immunoSEQ multiplex PCR, and its TCRdb copy is limited to in-frame clones, with some not included. The repertoire holds around 190,000 clones, more than 75% seen once, with about 15% in the top ten. Specimen: PBMCs or T cells enriched from blood (not recorded which). All receptors derive from a woman between 45 and 60 years old with acute COVID-19.

The chain recombines TRBV13 with TRBJ2-2; no clear D. V was shortened by 6 bases and J by 6 bases, with 20 bases between the two germline ends. From germline, CDR1 is PRHDT and CDR2 FYEKMQ (reference sequence). The CDR3 extends over 16 amino acids. The CDR3 DNA is TGTGCCAGCAGAACTCTTTCTACCCTACGGGCCGGGGAGCTGTTTTTT. This encodes CASRTLSTLRAGELFF.

The chain recombines TRBV3-1 (or the pseudogene TRBV3-2) with TRBJ1-6; 7 positions match TRBD1. Germline CDR1 is LGHDT and CDR2 is YNNKEL (reference sequence). The CDR3 is made up of 14 amino acids. The V gene end was trimmed by 4 bases and the J gene end by 9 bases; junction bases not matched to a gene: 6. The CDR3 loop reads CASSPRDRVSPLHF. The CDR3 nucleotides are TGTGCCAGCAGCCCCCGGGACAGAGTTTCACCCCTCCACTTT.

V gene TRBV5-5 combines with J gene TRBJ1-3, with D possibly TRBD1 on 5 matching bases. The CDR3 loop spans 15 amino acids. Germline CDR1 reads SGHKS; CDR2 reads YYEKEE (reference sequence). Trimming took off 4 bases at V and 3 bases at J, with 14 bases between the two ends. CDR3 region: CASSPVLGDGNTIYF. CDR3 in DNA: TGTGCCAGCAGCCCGGTTCTAGGGGATGGAAACACCATATATTTT.

Here the CDR3 DNA reads TGCGCCAGCAGCTTTGGGTCCCGGTTCGGGGACAGACGTAACACCGGGGAGCTGTTTTTT. Its protein is CASSFGSRFGDRRNTGELFF. The genes are TRBV5-1 and TRBJ2-2; 7 nucleotides line up with TRBD1. The CDR3 runs 20 residues. V was pared by 2 bases and J by 2 bases, with 18 bases of the junction left unmatched. CDR1 is SGHRS and CDR2 is YFSETQ in the germline V gene.

The rearrangement joins TRBV11-3 to TRBJ2-2; possible D gene TRBD2, 5 bases. V gave up 1 base and J gave up 2 bases, with 14 bases separating them. In germline, CDR1 is SGHNT, CDR2 YENEEA. This CDR3 is 17 amino acids long. CDR3 coding DNA: TGTGCCAGCAGCTTAGCTCATGGACGGGGAAACACCGGGGAGCTGTTTTTT. This gives the protein CASSLAHGRGNTGELFF.

Only one count was recorded for this clone. The V call is TRBV5-8, the J call TRBJ2-7; tentatively, D is TRBD1 (7 bases). CDR3 size: 14 residues. Germline CDR1 reads SGHTS; CDR2 reads YDEGEE. Trimming removed 3 bases at V and 2 bases at J, with 12 bases between. The DNA of the CDR3 is TGTGCCAGCAGCTGGGGGGACAGTACCTACGAGCAGTACGTC. Protein sequence: CASSWGDSTYEQYV.

The chain recombines TRBV6-5 with TRBJ2-1; TRBD2 aligns across 7 bases. After removal of 6 bases from V and 2 bases from J, the junction contained 7 bases not matched to a gene. Germline V gene sequence: CDR1 MNHEY, CDR2 SVGAGI. CDR3 length: 15 amino acids. The CDR3 DNA sequence: TGTGCCAGCAGACGGGACTACCCCGCCTACAATGAGCAGTTCTTC. Translation: CASRRDYPAYNEQFF.

The rearrangement joins TRBV28 to TRBJ1-3; D is uncertain. Germline V CDR1 and CDR2: MDHEN, SYDVKM. V shed 3 bases and J shed 2 bases, with 8 bases lying between them. The length of the CDR3 is 14 residues. For the CDR3, the DNA is TGTGCCAGCAGTTTGAGGGTTCCTGGAAACACCATATATTTT. Amino acids: CASSLRVPGNTIYF.

This clone was detected only once. The J gene is TRBJ2-3, the V gene TRBV5-8; the match to TRBD2 covers 8 bases. Per germline, CDR1 SGHTS and CDR2 YDEGEE. CDR3 length: 16 amino acids. Losses at the gene ends were 0 bases for V and 1 base for J; bases not matched to a gene: 4. The CDR3 reads CASSLGAGGRTDTQYF. For the CDR3, the DNA is TGTGCCAGCAGCTTGGGCGCGGGGGGCCGCACAGATACGCAGTATTTT.

The V gene is TRBV6-5, the J gene TRBJ2-5; D unclear. Trimming shortened V by 2 bases and J by 3 bases, and 13 bases separated the two germline ends. The CDR3 consists of 15 residues. Germline lookup yields CDR1 MNHEY and CDR2 SVGAGI. CDR3 region: CASSYLLGREETQYF. For the CDR3, the DNA is TGTGCCAGCAGTTACCTCCTAGGCCGAGAAGAGACCCAGTACTTC.

V usage is TRBV7-2 and J usage is TRBJ2-5; a possible D gene is TRBD1 (6 bases). Germline V lookup: CDR1 SGHTA, CDR2 FQGNSA. V was clipped by 5 bases and J by 10 bases, with 20 bases between them. The CDR3 length is 14 residues. CDR3 in amino acids: CASSPIPGHLDQYF. The CDR3 DNA reads TGTGCCAGCAGCCCCATCCCGGGACACCTAGACCAGTACTTC.

The chain recombines TRBV9 with TRBJ2-1, with 7 bases matching TRBD2. The J segment lost 7 bases and the V segment lost 0 bases, leaving 1 base of the junction unmatched. Germline V gives CDR1 SGDLS, CDR2 YYNGEE. CDR3 length: 13 amino acids. CDR3 in DNA: TGTGCCAGCAGCGTAGCGGGGGGTAATGAGCAGTTCTTC. Residues: CASSVAGGNEQFF.

The CDR3 DNA reads TGCGCCAGCAGCTCCCAGGGACTAGGAGAGACCCAGTACTTC. It yields the protein CASSSQGLGETQYF. The rearrangement uses TRBV5-1 and TRBJ2-5; TRBD2 matches 8 bases. V shed 3 bases, J shed 4 bases, and the junction held 5 bases outside the gene matches. The CDR3 length is 14 residues. Germline values: CDR1 SGHRS, CDR2 YFSETQ.

The chain uses TRBV27 and TRBJ1-1; 8 nucleotides agree with TRBD1. Trimming removed 6 bases from V and 5 bases from J; junction bases left unmatched: 5. Germline values: CDR1 MNHEY, CDR2 SMNVEV (reference sequence). There are 13 residues in the CDR3. The CDR3 nucleotides read TGTGCCAGCAGGGAAGGACAGGGAACTGAAGCTTTCTTT. Encoded protein: CASREGQGTEAFF.

CDR3 nucleotide sequence: TGCGCCAGCAGCCAACTCACGGGGACAGGGGCAGATACGCAGTATTTT. Protein: CASSQLTGTGADTQYF. The V call is TRBV4-3, the J call TRBJ2-3, with 10 nucleotides matching TRBD1. J lost 4 bases, V lost 2 bases, and 6 bases had no gene match. Germline CDR1 reads LGHNA; CDR2 reads YSLEER. This CDR3 comprises 16 residues.

The chain recombines TRBV28 with TRBJ2-5; D is possibly TRBD1 (5 bases). Germline CDR1 reads MDHEN; CDR2 reads SYDVKM. V shed 5 bases and J shed 5 bases, with 15 bases lying between them. This CDR3 is 14 amino acids long. The CDR3 region has the DNA TGTGCCAGCAGTCGGCCCAGGGAAGCGGAGACCCAGTACTTC. Protein product: CASSRPREAETQYF.

The chain has TRBV6-4 and TRBJ2-3, with D perhaps TRBD2 (6 bases). The CDR3 contains 14 residues. Germline V gene lookup returns CDR1 MRHNA and CDR2 SNTAGT. Trimming shortened V by 5 bases and J by 1 base, and 10 bases separated the two germline ends. The CDR3 reads CASSPSGGTDTQYF. CDR3 DNA: TGTGCCAGCAGTCCCTCGGGGGGCACAGATACGCAGTATTTT.

The chain combines TRBV4-1 with TRBJ1-1; D unclear. This CDR3 comprises 14 residues. V lost 1 base to trimming and J lost 2 bases, with 8 bases between them. CDR1 is MGHRA and CDR2 is YSYEKL in the germline V gene. Here the CDR3 DNA reads TGCGCCAGCAGCCAAGCCGGCGGAAACACTGAAGCTTTCTTT. Protein product: CASSQAGGNTEAFF.

This rearrangement joins TRBV5-1 to TRBJ2-1; D possibly corresponds to TRBD1 (5 bases). The CDR3 consists of 16 residues. V dropped 3 bases and J dropped 2 bases, with 15 bases sitting between them. CDR1 and CDR2 (germline): SGHRS, YFSETQ. CDR3 sequence reads: CASSWEDRIAYNEQFF. DNA for the CDR3: TGCGCCAGCAGCTGGGAAGACAGAATAGCCTACAATGAGCAGTTCTTC.

J is TRBJ2-1 and V is TRBV13; no clear D gene. V lost 3 bases and J lost 10, with 10 bases in between. CDR1 is PRHDT and CDR2 is FYEKMQ in the germline V gene (reference sequence). This CDR3 comprises 12 residues. CDR3 in amino acids: CASSFVAPEQFF. Here the CDR3 DNA reads TGTGCCAGCAGCTTTGTGGCCCCAGAGCAGTTCTTC.

V usage is TRBV5-8 and J usage is TRBJ1-5; tentatively, D is TRBD1 (5 bases). The CDR3 is made up of 13 amino acids. Between the trimmed V and J ends, which lost 4 bases and 6 bases, there was a span of 11 bases. CDR1 and CDR2 from the germline V gene are SGHTS and YDEGEE. In DNA form, the CDR3 reads TGTGCCAGCAGCCTCCAGGGAACTCAGCCCCAGCATTTT. Translating gives CASSLQGTQPQHF. Variable domain in full (rest from reference TRBV5-8 and TRBJ1-5): EAGVTQSPTHLIKTRGQQATLRCSPISGHTSVYWYQQALGLGLQFLLWYDEGEERNRGNFPPRFSGRQFPNYSSELNVNALELEDSALYLCASSLQGTQPQHFGDGTRLSIL.

This clone appeared once. The rearrangement links TRBV19 to TRBJ2-6; 7 bases are shared with TRBD1. Germline assignment: CDR1 LNHDA and CDR2 SQIVND (reference sequence). Trimming cost V 5 bases and J 0 bases; bases outside gene matches: 7. This CDR3 has 17 residues. The DNA of the CDR3 is TGTGCCAGTAGTCCCACAGGGGCCCTCTCTGGGGCCAACGTCCTGACTTTC. This gives the protein CASSPTGALSGANVLTF.

This chain uses TRBV14 with TRBJ1-1; D gene ambiguous. CDR1 and CDR2 (germline): SGHDN, FVKESK. The CDR3 is 15 amino acids. The ends were cut back, 0 bases at V and 0 bases at J, with 8 bases in the middle. CDR3 amino acids: CASSQERALNTEAFF. The DNA for the CDR3 is TGTGCCAGCAGCCAAGAGCGGGCGCTGAACACTGAAGCTTTCTTT.

This chain links TRBV7-2 with TRBJ1-6; unclear D gene. CDR1 is SGHTA and CDR2 is FQGNSA in the germline V gene. V was trimmed by 5 bases and J by 5 bases, leaving 13 bases between them. This CDR3 is built from 15 residues. The CDR3 DNA reads TGTGCCAGCAGCACAATCAAGGCGGATAATTCACCCCTCCACTTT. It specifies CASSTIKADNSPLHF.

The count of this clone is one. The genes are TRBV28 and TRBJ2-7; 7 bases match TRBD1. Germline V CDR1 and CDR2: MDHEN, SYDVKM. CDR3 length: 13 residues. With 3 bases clipped from V and 2 bases from J, the junction kept 1 base outside the gene matches. The CDR3 DNA is TGTGCCAGCAGTTTCGGACAGGCCTACGAGCAGTACGTC. It yields the protein CASSFGQAYEQYV.

This chain uses TRBV27 with TRBJ1-5; no clear D. The CDR3 totals 13 residues. CDR1 and CDR2 from the germline V gene are MNHEY and SMNVEV (reference sequence). V was cut by 3 bases and J by 3 bases, with 6 bases left in between. CDR3 residues: CASSLRDNQPQHF. The CDR3 DNA reads as TGTGCCAGCAGTTTGCGGGACAATCAGCCCCAGCATTTT.

V and J are TRBV23-1 and TRBJ1-2, with 8 positions matching TRBD1. TRBV23-1 qualifies as an ORF whose function is uncertain. This CDR3 is 15 amino acids long. V was clipped by 6 bases and J by 4 bases; unmatched bases: 10. The DNA of the CDR3 is TGCGCCAGCAGCACCTCGGGGACAGGAGGCTATGGCTACACCTTC. Translation: CASSTSGTGGYGYTF.

The chain carries TRBV3-1 (or the pseudogene TRBV3-2) and TRBJ1-2; D possibly corresponds to TRBD1 (6 bases). The length of the CDR3 is 13 residues. Trimming shortened V by 1 base and J by 8 bases, and 11 bases separated the two germline ends. Germline V gene lookup returns CDR1 LGHDT and CDR2 YNNKEL (reference sequence). The DNA for the CDR3 is TGTGCCAGCAGCCAAGGAGACAGGCAAGGCTACACCTTC. As protein: CASSQGDRQGYTF.

The V call is TRBV11-1, the J call TRBJ2-3, with 14 bases aligning to TRBD2. V dropped 5 bases and J dropped 7; count of bases not matched to a gene: 8. Germline lookup yields CDR1 SGHAT and CDR2 FQDESV (reference sequence). The CDR3 runs to 16 residues. The CDR3 reads CASSRGLAGAGNTQYF. The CDR3 bases are TGTGCCAGCAGCCGGGGACTAGCGGGGGCCGGGAATACGCAGTATTTT.

The CDR3 protein is CASSRDRGFYGYTF. DNA for the CDR3: TGTGCCAGCAGCCGGGACAGGGGGTTCTATGGCTACACCTTC. The rearrangement links TRBV6-5 to TRBJ1-2; 11 positions match TRBD1. The J segment lost 4 bases and the V segment lost 6 bases, leaving 4 bases of the junction unmatched. Germline lookup yields CDR1 MNHEY and CDR2 SVGAGI. This CDR3 has 14 residues.

This clone occurred a few times. Written as DNA, the CDR3 is TGCGCCAGCAGCCAAGAATCAACAGGGGGACGTACTGAAGCTTTCTTT. This encodes CASSQESTGGRTEAFF. The rearrangement links TRBV4-1 to TRBJ1-1; TRBD1 matches 8 bases. The germline V gene has CDR1 MGHRA and CDR2 YSYEKL. Trimming at V came to 0 bases and at J to 5 bases, leaving 8 bases not matched to a gene. This CDR3 is 16 amino acids long.

This clone appeared a few times. The gene calls are TRBV7-2 and TRBJ1-2; the match to TRBD1 covers 7 bases. The CDR3 runs to 15 residues. CDR1 and CDR2 (germline): SGHTA, FQGNSA. Trimming removed 5 bases from V and 8 bases from J; junction bases left unmatched: 14. Here the CDR3 reads CASSPDRELSPGYTF. The CDR3 DNA is TGTGCCAGCAGCCCCGACAGGGAACTCTCCCCGGGCTACACCTTC. Complete variable domain (other parts from reference TRBV7-2 and TRBJ1-2): GAGVSQSPSNKVTEKGKDVELRCDPISGHTALYWYRQSLGQGLEFLIYFQGNSAPDKSGLPSDRFSAERTGGSVSTLTIQRTQQEDSAVYLCASSPDRELSPGYTFGSGTRLTVV.